Sequencing of this T cell receptor beta chain was carried out in a study of radiotherapy plus CTLA-4 blockade in lung cancer. In the study overall: Disease control was seen in roughly 30% of patients, objective responses in around 17%.

V was trimmed by 4 bases and J by 7 bases, leaving 16 bases between them. Germline V gene data show CDR1 as SGHAT and CDR2 as FQNNGV. The CDR3 spans 14 residues. Focal radiation plus CTLA-4 blockade with ipilimumab was given to patients with chemo-refractory metastatic non-small-cell lung cancer. Profiling relied on immunoSEQ multiplex PCR, and the TCRdb table lists in-frame clones only, not all of them. Among 65,000 to 70,000 clones listed, 70% to 85% were seen once. Study-wide points: TCR clones originating in tumors grew in number in blood after radiotherapy plus ipilimumab. Reports state that early shifts in blood T cell clones, with interferon-beta, best predicted response.

Comment on this clone: What it binds is unknown.

The material was peripheral blood, obtained from a patient treated with radiotherapy plus ipilimumab. The sequence was collected from a human donor with non-small cell lung cancer who had a complete response to radiotherapy plus ipilimumab. The genes are TRBV11-2 and TRBJ2-5; the D gene is possibly TRBD2 (6 bases). DNA for the CDR3: TGTGCCAGCAGCTCCCCGGGGCGGGGTGGGACCCAGTACTTC. The encoded protein is CASSSPGRGGTQYF.